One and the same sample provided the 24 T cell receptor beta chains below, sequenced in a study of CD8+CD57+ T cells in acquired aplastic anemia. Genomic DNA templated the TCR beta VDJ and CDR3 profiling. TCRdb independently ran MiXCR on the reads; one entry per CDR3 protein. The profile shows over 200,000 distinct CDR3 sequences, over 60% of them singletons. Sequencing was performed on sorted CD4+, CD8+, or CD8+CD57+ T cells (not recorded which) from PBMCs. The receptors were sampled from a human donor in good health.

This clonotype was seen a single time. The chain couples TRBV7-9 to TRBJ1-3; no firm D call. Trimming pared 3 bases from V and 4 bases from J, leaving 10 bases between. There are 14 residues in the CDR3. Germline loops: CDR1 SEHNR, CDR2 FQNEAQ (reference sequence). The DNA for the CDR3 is TGTGCCAGCAGCTTCAACGCAGGAGGAAACACCATATATTTT. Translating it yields CASSFNAGGNTIYF.

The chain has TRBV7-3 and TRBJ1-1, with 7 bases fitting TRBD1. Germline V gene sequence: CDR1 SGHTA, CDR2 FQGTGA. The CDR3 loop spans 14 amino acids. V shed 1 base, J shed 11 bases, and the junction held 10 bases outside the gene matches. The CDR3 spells CASSLKGASSQAFF. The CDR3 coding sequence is TGTGCCAGCAGCTTAAAGGGGGCGTCTTCCCAGGCTTTCTTT.

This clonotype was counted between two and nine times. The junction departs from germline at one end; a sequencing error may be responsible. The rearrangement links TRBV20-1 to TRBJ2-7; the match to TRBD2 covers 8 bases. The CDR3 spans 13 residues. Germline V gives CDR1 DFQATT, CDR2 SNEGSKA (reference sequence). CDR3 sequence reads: CSARAGVSYEQYF. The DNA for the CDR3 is TGCAGTGCCAGAGCGGGAGTGTCCTACGAGCAGTACTTC.

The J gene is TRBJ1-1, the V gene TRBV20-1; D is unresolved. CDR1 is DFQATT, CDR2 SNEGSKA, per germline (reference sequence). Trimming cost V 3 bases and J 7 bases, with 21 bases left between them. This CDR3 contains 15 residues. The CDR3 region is CSARDFEGLYDEAFF. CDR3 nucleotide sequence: TGCAGTGCTAGGGACTTCGAGGGCTTATATGATGAAGCTTTCTTT.

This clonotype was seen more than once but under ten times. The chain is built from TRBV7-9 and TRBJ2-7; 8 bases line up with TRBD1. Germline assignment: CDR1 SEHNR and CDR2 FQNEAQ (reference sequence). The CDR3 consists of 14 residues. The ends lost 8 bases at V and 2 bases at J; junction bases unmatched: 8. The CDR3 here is CASWLTGAPYEQYF. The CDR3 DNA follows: TGTGCCAGCTGGTTGACAGGGGCGCCCTACGAGCAGTACTTC. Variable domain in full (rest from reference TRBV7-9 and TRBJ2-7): DTGVSQNPRHKITKRGQNVTFRCDPISEHNRLYWYRQTLGQGPEFLTYFQNEAQLEKSRLLSDRFSAERPKGSFSTLEIQRTEQGDSAMYLCASWLTGAPYEQYFGPGTRLTVT.

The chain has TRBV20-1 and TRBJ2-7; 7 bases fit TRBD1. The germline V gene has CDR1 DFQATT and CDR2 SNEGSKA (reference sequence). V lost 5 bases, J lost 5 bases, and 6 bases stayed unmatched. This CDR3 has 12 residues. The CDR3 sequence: CSAHDRDHEQYF. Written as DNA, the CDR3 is TGCAGTGCTCATGACAGGGACCACGAGCAGTACTTC.

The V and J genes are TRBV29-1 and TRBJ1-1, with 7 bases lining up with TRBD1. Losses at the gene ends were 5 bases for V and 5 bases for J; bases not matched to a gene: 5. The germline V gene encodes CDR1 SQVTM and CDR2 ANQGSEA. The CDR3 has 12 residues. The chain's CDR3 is CSVYQGGTEAFF. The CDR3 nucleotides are TGCAGCGTTTACCAGGGGGGTACTGAAGCTTTCTTT.

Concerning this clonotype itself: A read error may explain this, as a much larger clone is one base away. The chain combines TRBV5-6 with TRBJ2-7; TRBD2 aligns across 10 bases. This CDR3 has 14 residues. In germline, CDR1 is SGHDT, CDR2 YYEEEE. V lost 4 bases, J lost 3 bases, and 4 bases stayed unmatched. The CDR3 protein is CASSAGLANYEQYF. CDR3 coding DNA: TGTGCCAGCAGCGCGGGACTAGCGAACTACGAGCAGTACTTC.

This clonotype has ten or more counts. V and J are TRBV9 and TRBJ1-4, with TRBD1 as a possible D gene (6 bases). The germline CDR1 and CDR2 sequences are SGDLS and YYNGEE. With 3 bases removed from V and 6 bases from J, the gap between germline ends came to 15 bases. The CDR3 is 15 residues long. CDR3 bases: TGTGCCAGCAGCGAGGGGGACAAGAGACATGAAAAACTGTTTTTT. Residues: CASSEGDKRHEKLFF.

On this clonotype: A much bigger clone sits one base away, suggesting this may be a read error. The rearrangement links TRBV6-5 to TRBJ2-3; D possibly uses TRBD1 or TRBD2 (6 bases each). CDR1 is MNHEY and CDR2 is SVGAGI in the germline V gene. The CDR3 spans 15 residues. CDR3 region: CASSQSGGWTDTQFF. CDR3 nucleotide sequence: TGTGCCAGCAGTCAAAGTGGGGGGTGGACAGATACGCAGTTTTTT.

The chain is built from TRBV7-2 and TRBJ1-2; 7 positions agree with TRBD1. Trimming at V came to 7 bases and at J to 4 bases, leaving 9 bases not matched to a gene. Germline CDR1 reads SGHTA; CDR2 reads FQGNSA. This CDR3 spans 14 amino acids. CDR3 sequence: CASNNPGQIYGYTF. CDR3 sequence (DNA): TGTGCCAGCAACAATCCGGGACAGATCTATGGCTACACCTTC.

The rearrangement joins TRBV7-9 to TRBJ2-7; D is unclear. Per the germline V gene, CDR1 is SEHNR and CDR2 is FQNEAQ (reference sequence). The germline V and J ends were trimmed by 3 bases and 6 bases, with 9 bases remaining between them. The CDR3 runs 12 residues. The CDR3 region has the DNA TGTGCCAGCAGCTTTTCGGTGGGCGAGCAGTACTTC. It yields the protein CASSFSVGEQYF.

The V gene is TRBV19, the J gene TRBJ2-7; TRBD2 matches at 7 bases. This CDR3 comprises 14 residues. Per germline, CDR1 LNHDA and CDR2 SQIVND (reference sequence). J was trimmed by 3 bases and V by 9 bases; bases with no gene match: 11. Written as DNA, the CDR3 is TGTGCCAGCCGAGCCTTGGGGGGGAACTACGAGCAGTACTTC. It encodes CASRALGGNYEQYF.

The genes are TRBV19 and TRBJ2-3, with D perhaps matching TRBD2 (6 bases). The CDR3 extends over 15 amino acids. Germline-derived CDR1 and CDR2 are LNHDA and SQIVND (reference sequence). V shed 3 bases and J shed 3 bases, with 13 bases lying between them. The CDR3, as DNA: TGTGCCAGTAGTATCCCTGGGGCGGGGACAGATACGCAGTATTTT. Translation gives CASSIPGAGTDTQYF.

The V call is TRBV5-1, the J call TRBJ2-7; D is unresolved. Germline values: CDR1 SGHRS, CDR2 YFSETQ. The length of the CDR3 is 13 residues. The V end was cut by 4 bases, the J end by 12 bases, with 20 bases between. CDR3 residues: CASSKDGEVARYF. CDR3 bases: TGCGCCAGCAGCAAGGACGGAGAGGTGGCGAGGTACTTC.

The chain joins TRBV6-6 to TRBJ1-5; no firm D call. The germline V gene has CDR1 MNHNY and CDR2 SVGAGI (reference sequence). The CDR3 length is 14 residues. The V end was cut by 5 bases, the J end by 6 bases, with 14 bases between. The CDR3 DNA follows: TGTGCCAGCAGTGAAGGGCGGGCAAGTCAGCCCCAGCATTTT. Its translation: CASSEGRASQPQHF.

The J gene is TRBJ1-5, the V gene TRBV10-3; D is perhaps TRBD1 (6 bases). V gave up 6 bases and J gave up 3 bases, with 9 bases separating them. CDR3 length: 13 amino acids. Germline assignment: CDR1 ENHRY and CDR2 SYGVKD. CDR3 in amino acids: CAISRGLNQPQHF. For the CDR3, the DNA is TGTGCCATCAGCAGGGGCCTCAATCAGCCCCAGCATTTT.

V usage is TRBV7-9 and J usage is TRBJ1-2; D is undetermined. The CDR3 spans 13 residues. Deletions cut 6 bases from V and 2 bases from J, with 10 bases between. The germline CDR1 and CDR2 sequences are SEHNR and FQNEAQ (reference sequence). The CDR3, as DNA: TGTGCCAGCAGGTCTCTTTCCAACTATGGCTACACCTTC. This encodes CASRSLSNYGYTF.

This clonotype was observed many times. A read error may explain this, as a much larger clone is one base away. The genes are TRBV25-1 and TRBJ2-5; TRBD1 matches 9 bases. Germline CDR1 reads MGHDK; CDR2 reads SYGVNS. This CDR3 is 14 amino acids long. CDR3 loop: CASSEGQGQEAQYF. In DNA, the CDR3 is TGTGCCAGCAGTGAAGGACAGGGGCAAGAGGCCCAGTACTTC.

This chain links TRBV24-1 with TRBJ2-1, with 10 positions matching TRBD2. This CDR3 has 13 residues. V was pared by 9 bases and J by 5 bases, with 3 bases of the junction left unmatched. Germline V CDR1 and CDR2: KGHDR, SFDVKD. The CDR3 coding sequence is TGTGCCACCGGACTAGCGGTAAACAATGAGCAGTTCTTC. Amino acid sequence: CATGLAVNNEQFF.

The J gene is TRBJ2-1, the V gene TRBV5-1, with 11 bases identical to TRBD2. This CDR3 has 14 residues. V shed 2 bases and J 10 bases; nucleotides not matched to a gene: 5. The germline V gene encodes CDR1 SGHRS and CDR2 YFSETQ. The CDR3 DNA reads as TGCGCCAGCAGCTTCGGGACTAGCGGAGAGGAGCAGTTCTTC. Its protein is CASSFGTSGEEQFF.

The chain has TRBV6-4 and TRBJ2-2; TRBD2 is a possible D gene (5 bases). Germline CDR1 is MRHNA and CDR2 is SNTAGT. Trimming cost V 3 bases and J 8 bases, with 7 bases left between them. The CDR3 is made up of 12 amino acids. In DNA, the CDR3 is TGTGCCAGCAGTGAAGTAGCGGGGGAGCTGTTTTTT. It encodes CASSEVAGELFF.

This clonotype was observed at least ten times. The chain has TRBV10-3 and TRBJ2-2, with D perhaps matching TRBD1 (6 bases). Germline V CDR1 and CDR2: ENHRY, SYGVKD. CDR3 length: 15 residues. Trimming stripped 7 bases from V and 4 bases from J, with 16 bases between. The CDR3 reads CAIKEQGATTGELFF. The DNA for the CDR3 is TGTGCCATCAAGGAACAGGGCGCGACCACCGGGGAGCTGTTTTTT.

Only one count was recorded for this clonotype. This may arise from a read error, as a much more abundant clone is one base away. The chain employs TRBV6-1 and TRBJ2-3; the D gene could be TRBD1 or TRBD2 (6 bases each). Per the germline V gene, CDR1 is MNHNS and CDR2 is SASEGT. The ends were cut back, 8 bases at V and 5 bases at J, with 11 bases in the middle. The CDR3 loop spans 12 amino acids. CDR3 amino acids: CASEGGQDTQYF. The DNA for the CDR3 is TGTGCCAGCGAGGGGGGCCAAGATACGCAGTATTTT.